This TCR beta chain was recovered during a study of blood T cell repertoires in COVID-19. The wider study: Sites across the United States, Italy and Spain contributed samples from acute and convalescent COVID-19.

The CDR3 is 13 amino acids. Germline V gene lookup returns CDR1 MDHEN and CDR2 SYDVKM. V was pared by 6 bases and J by 7 bases, with 13 bases between. Sequencing used immunoSEQ multiplex PCR; TCRdb keeps in-frame clones, though not all of them. The sample holds about 100,000 clones; more than 85% are singletons and the top ten take roughly 0.99%. Sample: peripheral blood. The chain joins TRBV28 to TRBJ2-1; D possibly corresponds to TRBD2 (7 bases). This TCR was recovered from a man aged 60 to 75 with acute or convalescent COVID-19. CDR3 region: CASSERGGNEQFF. CDR3 nucleotide sequence: TGTGCCAGCAGCGAAAGGGGGGGAAATGAGCAGTTCTTC. Full variable domain (outside the CDR3, taken from reference TRBV28 and TRBJ2-1): DVKVTQSSRYLVKRTGEKVFLECVQDMDHENMFWYRQDPGLGLRLIYFSYDVKMKEKGDIPEGYSVSREKKERFSLILESASTNQTSMYLCASSERGGNEQFFGPGTRLTVL.